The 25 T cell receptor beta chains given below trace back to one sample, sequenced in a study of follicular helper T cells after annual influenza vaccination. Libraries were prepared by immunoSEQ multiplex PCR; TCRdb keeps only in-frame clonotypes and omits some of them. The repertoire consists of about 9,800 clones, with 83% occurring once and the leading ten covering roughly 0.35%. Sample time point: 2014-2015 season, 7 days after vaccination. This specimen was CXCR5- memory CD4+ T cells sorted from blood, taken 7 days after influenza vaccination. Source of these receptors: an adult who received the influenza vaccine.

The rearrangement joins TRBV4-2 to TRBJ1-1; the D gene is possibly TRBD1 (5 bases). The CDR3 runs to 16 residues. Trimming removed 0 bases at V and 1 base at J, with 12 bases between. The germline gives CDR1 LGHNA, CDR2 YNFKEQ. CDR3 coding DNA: TGTGCCAGCAGCCAAGAGTTGGGGCGGACGAACACTGAAGCTTTCTTT. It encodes CASSQELGRTNTEAFF.

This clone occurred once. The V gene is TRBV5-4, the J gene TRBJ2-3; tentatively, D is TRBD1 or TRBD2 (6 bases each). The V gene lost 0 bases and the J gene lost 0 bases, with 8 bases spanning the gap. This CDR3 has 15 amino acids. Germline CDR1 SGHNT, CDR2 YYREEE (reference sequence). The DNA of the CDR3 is TGTGCCAGCAGCTTGGGAGGGGGGAGCACAGATACGCAGTATTTT. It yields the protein CASSLGGGSTDTQYF.

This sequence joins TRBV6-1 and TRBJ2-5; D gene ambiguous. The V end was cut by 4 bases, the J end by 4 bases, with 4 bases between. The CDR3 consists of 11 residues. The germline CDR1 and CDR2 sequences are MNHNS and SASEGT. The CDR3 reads CASSARETQYF. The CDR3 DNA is TGTGCCAGCAGTGCCCGAGAGACCCAGTACTTC.

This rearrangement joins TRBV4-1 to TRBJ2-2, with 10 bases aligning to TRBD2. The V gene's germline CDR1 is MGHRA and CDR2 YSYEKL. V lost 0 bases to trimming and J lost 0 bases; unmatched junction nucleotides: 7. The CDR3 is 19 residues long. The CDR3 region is CASSQDSAGGFANTGELFF. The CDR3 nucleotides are TGCGCCAGCAGCCAAGATTCAGCGGGGGGGTTCGCGAACACCGGGGAGCTGTTTTTT.

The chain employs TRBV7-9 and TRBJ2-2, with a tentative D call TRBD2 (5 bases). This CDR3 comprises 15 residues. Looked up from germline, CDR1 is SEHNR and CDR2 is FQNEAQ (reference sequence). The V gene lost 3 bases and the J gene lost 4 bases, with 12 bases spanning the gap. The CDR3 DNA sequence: TGTGCCAGCAGCTTGTACCAAGAGGGCACCGGGGAGCTGTTTTTT. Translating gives CASSLYQEGTGELFF.

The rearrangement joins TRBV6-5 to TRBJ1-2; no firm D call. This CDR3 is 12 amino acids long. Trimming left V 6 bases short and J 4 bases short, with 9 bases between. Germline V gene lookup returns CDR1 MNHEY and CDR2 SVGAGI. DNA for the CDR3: TGTGCCAGCAGCGCGGGCTCCTATGGCTACACCTTC. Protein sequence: CASSAGSYGYTF.

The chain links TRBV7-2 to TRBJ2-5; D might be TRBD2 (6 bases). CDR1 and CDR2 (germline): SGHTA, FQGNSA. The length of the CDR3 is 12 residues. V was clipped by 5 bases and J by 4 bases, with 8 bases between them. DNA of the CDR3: TGTGCCAGCAGCCGGGACTCAGAGACCCAGTACTTC. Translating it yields CASSRDSETQYF.

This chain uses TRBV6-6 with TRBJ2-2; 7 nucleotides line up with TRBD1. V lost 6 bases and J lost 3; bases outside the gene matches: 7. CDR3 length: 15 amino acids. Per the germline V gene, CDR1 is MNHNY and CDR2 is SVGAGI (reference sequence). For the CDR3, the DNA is TGTGCCAGCAGCCTTAGACAGGGCCACACCGGGGAGCTGTTTTTT. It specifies CASSLRQGHTGELFF.

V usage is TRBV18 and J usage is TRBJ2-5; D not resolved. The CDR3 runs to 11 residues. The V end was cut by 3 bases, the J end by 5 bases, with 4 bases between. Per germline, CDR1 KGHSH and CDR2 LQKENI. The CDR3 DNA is TGTGCCAGCTCACCTGAGGAGACCCAGTACTTC. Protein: CASSPEETQYF.

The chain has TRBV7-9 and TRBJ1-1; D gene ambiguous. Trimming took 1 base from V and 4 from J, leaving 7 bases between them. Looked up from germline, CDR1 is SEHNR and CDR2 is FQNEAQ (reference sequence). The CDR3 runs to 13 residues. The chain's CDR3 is CASSLGSGTEAFF. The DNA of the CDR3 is TGTGCCAGCAGCTTAGGCTCTGGCACTGAAGCTTTCTTT.

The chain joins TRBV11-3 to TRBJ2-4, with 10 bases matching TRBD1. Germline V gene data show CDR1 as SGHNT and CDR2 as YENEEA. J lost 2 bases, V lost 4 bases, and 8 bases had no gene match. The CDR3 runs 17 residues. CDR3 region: CASSSWTGGKTKNIQYF. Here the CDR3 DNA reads TGTGCCAGCAGCTCCTGGACAGGGGGGAAGACCAAAAACATTCAGTACTTC.

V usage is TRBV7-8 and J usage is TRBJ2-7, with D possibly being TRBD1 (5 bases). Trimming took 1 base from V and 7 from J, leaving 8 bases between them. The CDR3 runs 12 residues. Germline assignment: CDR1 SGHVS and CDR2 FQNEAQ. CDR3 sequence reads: CASSLGPGEQYF. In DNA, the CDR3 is TGTGCCAGCAGCTTAGGCCCAGGGGAGCAGTACTTC.

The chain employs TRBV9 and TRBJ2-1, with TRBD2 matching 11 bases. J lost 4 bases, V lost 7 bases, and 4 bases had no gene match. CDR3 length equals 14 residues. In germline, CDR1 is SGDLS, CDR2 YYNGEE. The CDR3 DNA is TGTGCCAGCTCCGGGACTAGCGGATACAATGAGCAGTTCTTC. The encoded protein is CASSGTSGYNEQFF.

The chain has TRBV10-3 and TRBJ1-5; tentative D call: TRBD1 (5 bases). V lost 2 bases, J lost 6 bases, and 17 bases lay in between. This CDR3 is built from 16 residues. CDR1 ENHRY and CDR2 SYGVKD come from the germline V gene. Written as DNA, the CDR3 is TGTGCCATCAGTGAGGGTGGGGGTTTAGGATCTCAGCCCCAGCATTTT. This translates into CAISEGGGLGSQPQHF.

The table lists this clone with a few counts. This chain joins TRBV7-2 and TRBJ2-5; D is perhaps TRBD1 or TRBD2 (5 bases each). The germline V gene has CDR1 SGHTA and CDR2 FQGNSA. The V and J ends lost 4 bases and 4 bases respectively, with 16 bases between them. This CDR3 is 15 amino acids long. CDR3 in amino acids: CASSSWGKDPETQYF. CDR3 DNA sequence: TGTGCCAGCAGCTCCTGGGGGAAGGATCCAGAGACCCAGTACTTC.

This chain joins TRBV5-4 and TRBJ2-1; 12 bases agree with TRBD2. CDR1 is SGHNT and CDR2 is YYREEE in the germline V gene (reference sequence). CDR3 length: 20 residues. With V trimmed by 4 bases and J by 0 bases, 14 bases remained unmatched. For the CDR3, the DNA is TGTGCCAGCAGCATTCCTAGCGGGGGGGCGGCGGGCCGCTCCTACAATGAGCAGTTCTTC. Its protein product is CASSIPSGGAAGRSYNEQFF.

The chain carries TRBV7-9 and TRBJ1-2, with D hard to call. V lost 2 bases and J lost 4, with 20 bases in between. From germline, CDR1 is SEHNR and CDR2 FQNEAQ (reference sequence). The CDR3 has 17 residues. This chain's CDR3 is CASSLSRLELPSYGYTF. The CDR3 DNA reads TGTGCCAGCAGCTTAAGTCGGCTTGAGCTTCCATCCTATGGCTACACCTTC.

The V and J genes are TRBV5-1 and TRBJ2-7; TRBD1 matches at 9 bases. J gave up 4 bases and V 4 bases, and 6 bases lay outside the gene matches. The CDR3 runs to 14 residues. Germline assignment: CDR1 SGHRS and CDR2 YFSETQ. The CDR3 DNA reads TGCGCCAGCAGCGGGGGACAGGGAGCTTACGAGCAGTACTTC. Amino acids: CASSGGQGAYEQYF.

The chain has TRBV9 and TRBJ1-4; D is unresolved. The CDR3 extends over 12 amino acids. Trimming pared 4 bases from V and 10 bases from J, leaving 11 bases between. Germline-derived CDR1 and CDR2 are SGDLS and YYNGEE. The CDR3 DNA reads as TGTGCCAGCAGCCCCCCGGGCGGAAAACTGTTTTTT. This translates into CASSPPGGKLFF.

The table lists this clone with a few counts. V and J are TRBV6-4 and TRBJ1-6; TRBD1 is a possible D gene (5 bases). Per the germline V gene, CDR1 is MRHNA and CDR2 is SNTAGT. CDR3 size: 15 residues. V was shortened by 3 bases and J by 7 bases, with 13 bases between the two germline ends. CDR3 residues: CASSESAGTNSPLHF. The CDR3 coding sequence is TGTGCCAGCAGTGAATCTGCAGGGACCAATTCACCCCTCCACTTT.

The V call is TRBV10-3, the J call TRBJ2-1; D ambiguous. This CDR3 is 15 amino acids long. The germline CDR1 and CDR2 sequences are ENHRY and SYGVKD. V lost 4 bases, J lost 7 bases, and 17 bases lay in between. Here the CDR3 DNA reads TGTGCCATCAGTGGGGCCATATTATTTAGGAATGAGCAGTTCTTC. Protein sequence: CAISGAILFRNEQFF.

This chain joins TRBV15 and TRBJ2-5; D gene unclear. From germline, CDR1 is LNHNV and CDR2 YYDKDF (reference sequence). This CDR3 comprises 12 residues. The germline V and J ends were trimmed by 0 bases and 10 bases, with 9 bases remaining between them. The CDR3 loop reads CATSRDRISQYF. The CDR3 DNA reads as TGTGCCACCAGCAGAGATCGTATAAGCCAGTACTTC.

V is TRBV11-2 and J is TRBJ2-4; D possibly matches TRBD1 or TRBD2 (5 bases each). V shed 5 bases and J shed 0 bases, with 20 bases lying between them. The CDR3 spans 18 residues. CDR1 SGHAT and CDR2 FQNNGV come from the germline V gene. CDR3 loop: CASSPTARFGTAKNIQYF. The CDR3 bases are TGTGCCAGCAGCCCAACGGCGCGGTTTGGGACAGCCAAAAACATTCAGTACTTC.

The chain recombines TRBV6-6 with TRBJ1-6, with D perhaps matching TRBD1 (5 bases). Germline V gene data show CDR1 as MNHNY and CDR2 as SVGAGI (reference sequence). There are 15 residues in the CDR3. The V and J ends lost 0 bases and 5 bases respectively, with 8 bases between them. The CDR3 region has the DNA TGTGCCAGCAGTTACTCGGGGCGTAATAATTCACCCCTCCACTTT. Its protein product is CASSYSGRNNSPLHF.

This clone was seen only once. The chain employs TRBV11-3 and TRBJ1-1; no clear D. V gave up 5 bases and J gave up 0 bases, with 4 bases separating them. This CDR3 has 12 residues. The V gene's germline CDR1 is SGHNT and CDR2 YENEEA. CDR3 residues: CASSRVNTEAFF. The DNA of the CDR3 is TGTGCCAGCAGCAGGGTGAACACTGAAGCTTTCTTT.